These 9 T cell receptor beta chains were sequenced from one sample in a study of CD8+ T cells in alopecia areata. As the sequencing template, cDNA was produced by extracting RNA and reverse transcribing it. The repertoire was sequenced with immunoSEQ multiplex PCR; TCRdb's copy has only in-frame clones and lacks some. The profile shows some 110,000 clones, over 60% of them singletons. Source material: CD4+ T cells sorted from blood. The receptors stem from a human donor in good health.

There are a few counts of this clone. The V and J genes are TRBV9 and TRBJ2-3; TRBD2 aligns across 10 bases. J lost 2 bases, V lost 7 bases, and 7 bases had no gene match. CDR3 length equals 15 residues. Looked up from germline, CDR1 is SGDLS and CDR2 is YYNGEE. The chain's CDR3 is CASQRGGLATDTQYF. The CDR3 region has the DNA TGTGCCAGCCAGCGGGGGGGACTAGCCACAGATACGCAGTATTTT.

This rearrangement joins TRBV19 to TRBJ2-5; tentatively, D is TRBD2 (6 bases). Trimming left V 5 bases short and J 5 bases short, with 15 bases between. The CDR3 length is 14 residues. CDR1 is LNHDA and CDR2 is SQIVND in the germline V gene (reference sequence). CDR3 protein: CASSDGTVAETQYF. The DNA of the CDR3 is TGTGCCAGTAGTGACGGGACTGTGGCGGAGACCCAGTACTTC.

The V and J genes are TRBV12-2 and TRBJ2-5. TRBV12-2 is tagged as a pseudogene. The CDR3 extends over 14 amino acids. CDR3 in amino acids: CASRLGPRSETQYF. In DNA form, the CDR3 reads TGTGCAAGTCGCTTAGGCCCCCGCTCGGAGACCCAGTACTTC.

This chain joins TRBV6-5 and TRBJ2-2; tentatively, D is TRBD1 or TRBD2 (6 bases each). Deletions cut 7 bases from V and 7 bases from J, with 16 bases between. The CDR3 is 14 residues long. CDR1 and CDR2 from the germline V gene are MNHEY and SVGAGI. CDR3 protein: CASTRRGSSGELFF. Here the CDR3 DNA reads TGTGCCAGCACGCGGAGGGGGAGCAGCGGGGAGCTGTTTTTT.

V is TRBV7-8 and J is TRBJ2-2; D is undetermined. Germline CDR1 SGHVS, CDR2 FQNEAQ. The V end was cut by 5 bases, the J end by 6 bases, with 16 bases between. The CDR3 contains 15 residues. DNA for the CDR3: TGTGCCAGCAGCGGTACCGGGTTCCGGTCCGGGGAGCTGTTTTTT. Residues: CASSGTGFRSGELFF. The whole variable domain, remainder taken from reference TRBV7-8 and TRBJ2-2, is GAGVSQSPRYKVAKRGQDVALRCDPISGHVSLFWYQQALGQGPEFLTYFQNEAQLDKSGLPSDRFFAERPEGSVSTLKIQRTQQEDSAVYLCASSGTGFRSGELFFGEGSRLTVL.

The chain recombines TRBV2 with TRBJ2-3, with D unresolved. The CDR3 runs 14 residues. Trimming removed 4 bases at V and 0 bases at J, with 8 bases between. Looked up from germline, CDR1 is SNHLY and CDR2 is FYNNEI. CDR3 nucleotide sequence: TGTGCCAGCAGTGTAGACACCAGCACAGATACGCAGTATTTT. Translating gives CASSVDTSTDTQYF.

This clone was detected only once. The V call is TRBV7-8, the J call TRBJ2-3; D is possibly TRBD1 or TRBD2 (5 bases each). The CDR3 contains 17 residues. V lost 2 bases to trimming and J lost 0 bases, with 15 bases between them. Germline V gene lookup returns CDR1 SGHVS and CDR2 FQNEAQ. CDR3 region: CASSLPPGRRSTDTQYF. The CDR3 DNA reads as TGTGCCAGCAGCTTACCCCCGGGGCGGAGAAGCACAGATACGCAGTATTTT.

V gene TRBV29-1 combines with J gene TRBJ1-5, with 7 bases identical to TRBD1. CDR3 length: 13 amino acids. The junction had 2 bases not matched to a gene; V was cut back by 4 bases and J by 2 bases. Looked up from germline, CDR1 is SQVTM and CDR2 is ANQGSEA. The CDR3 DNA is TGCAGCGTTGGAACAGGGGGCAATCAGCCCCAGCATTTT. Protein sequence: CSVGTGGNQPQHF. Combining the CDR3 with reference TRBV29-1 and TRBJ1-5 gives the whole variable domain SAVISQKPSRDICQRGTSLTIQCQVDSQVTMMFWYRQQPGQSLTLIATANQGSEATYESGFVIDKFPISRPNLTFSTLTVSNMSPEDSSIYLCSVGTGGNQPQHFGDGTRLSIL.

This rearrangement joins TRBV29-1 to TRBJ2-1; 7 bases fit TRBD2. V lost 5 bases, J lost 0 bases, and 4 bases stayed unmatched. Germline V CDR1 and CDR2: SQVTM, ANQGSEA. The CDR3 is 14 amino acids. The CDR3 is CSVRASGSYNEQFF. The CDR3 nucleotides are TGCAGCGTTCGGGCTAGCGGCTCCTACAATGAGCAGTTCTTC.